This is a list of T cell receptor beta chains from one sample in a study of cytomegalovirus exposure and HLA in healthy donors. TCRdb's table, derived via immunoSEQ multiplex PCR, lists solely in-frame clones and lacks some. Here the sample spans 250,000 to 350,000 clones, roughly two thirds being singletons. The sample taken for sequencing was PBMCs. The receptors here all came from a female donor in good health and CMV-seronegative. Each CDR3 is given with its conserved first and last residue. D genes are given only for firm matches. Clone size is not always given. Where it is, it says once, few, many or a class for expanded clones.

V gene	clone size	D gene	J gene	CDR3 protein	CDR3 DNA
TRBV25-1	NA	NA	TRBJ1-2	CASSESYGENYGYTF	TGTGCCAGCAGTGAATCCTATGGGGAGAACTATGGCTACACCTTC
TRBV13	NA	NA	TRBJ2-1	CASSKRQKYNEQFF	TGTGCCAGCAGCAAACGACAGAAGTACAATGAGCAGTTCTTC
TRBV5-3	NA	TRBD2	TRBJ2-5	CARSLASGQQYF	TGTGCCAGAAGCTTGGCTAGCGGACAACAGTACTTC
TRBV5-1	NA	TRBD1	TRBJ2-7	CASSLEGQLYEQYF	TGCGCCAGCAGCTTGGAGGGACAGCTATACGAGCAGTACTTC
TRBV19	NA	TRBD1	TRBJ1-1	CAASRTGGDRTEAFF	TGTGCCGCCTCCAGGACAGGGGGCGACCGCACTGAAGCTTTCTTT
TRBV5-8	NA	NA	TRBJ1-1	CASSLATFGGQAAFF	TGTGCCAGCAGCTTGGCTACTTTTGGGGGCCAAGCAGCTTTCTTT
TRBV5-1	NA	NA	TRBJ1-2	CASSLEPGVRGYTF	TGCGCCAGCAGCTTGGAACCAGGGGTACGGGGCTACACCTTC
TRBV11-2	NA	NA	TRBJ2-7	CASSSRYEQYF	TGTGCCAGCAGCTCCCGCTACGAGCAGTACTTC
TRBV28	NA	NA	TRBJ2-2	CASSSPGAGELFF	TGTGCCAGCAGTTCGCCGGGTGCCGGGGAGCTGTTTTTT
TRBV5-1	NA	NA	TRBJ2-1	CASSFRESSYNEQFF	TGCGCCAGCAGCTTTCGGGAAAGCTCCTACAATGAGCAGTTCTTC
TRBV11-2	few	NA	TRBJ2-1	CASSLDGSGYNEQFF	TGTGCCAGCAGCTTAGACGGGAGCGGGTACAATGAGCAGTTCTTC
TRBV2	few	TRBD1	TRBJ2-1	CASRIEGTGNFNEQFF	TGTGCCAGTCGGATTGAGGGGACAGGGAATTTCAATGAGCAGTTCTTC
TRBV5-6	NA	TRBD2	TRBJ2-7	CASSLLAGTSGRFYEQYF	TGTGCCAGCAGCTTACTAGCCGGGACTAGCGGGAGATTCTACGAGCAGTACTTC
TRBV29-1	NA	TRBD2	TRBJ2-1	CSVAGTSGLNYNEQFF	TGCAGCGTTGCGGGGACTAGCGGCTTGAACTACAATGAGCAGTTCTTC
TRBV28	NA	TRBD1	TRBJ2-7	CASSVPGQGSYEQYF	TGTGCCAGCAGTGTACCGGGACAGGGTTCCTACGAGCAGTACTTC
TRBV7-9	NA	TRBD1	TRBJ1-2	CASSLHTGQANDYTF	TGTGCCAGCAGCTTACACACGGGACAGGCGAATGACTACACCTTC
TRBV11-2	NA	NA	TRBJ2-7	CASSLGTATFYEQYF	TGTGCCAGCAGCTTAGGGACAGCGACCTTCTACGAGCAGTACTTC
TRBV27	few	NA	TRBJ1-4	CASTQKAPGRVNEKLFF	TGTGCCAGCACCCAAAAAGCTCCAGGGAGGGTTAATGAAAAACTGTTTTTT
TRBV27	few	TRBD1	TRBJ1-4	CASSLQGGNEKLFF	TGTGCCAGCAGTTTACAGGGGGGTAATGAAAAACTGTTTTTT
TRBV2	NA	TRBD1	TRBJ2-2	CASTKGQGDTGELFF	TGTGCCAGCACAAAAGGACAGGGCGACACCGGGGAGCTGTTTTTT
TRBV6-5	NA	NA	TRBJ2-7	CASSHGPEQYF	TGCGCCAGCAGCCACGGTCCCGAGCAGTACTTC
TRBV5-6	NA	TRBD2	TRBJ2-1	CASSKLAVLYNEQFF	TGTGCCAGCAGCAAACTAGCGGTCCTTTACAATGAGCAGTTCTTC
TRBV27	NA	TRBD2	TRBJ2-1	CASSLLAGLYNEQFF	TGTGCCAGCAGTTTACTAGCGGGGTTATACAATGAGCAGTTCTTC
TRBV7-6	few	NA	TRBJ1-2	CASSLGPSDGYTF	TGTGCCAGCAGCTTAGGTCCATCAGATGGCTACACCTTC
TRBV7-9	NA	NA	TRBJ2-7	CSSSPRGDYEQYF	TGTTCCAGCAGCCCCCGCGGTGATTACGAGCAGTACTTC
TRBV6-4	once	NA	TRBJ2-3	CASSDSCLIVEEEDTQYF	TGTGCCAGCAGTGACTCGTGCCTCATCGTGGAGGAAGAAGATACGCAGTATTTT
TRBV5-4	NA	TRBD1	TRBJ1-2	CASSPPGQGDYGYTF	TGTGCCAGCAGCCCGCCTGGACAGGGGGACTATGGCTACACCTTC
TRBV1	NA	NA	TRBJ2-7	CTSSQEPRTSGSWLRDYEQYF	TGCACCAGCAGCCAAGAGCCAAGGACTAGCGGGAGCTGGTTACGTGACTACGAGCAGTACTTC
TRBV19	NA	TRBD1	TRBJ1-5	CASSRGQGAEVSNQPQHF	TGTGCCAGTAGTCGGGGACAGGGGGCTGAAGTTAGCAATCAGCCCCAGCATTTT
TRBV5-4	NA	NA	TRBJ2-5	CASSLGGGRETQYF	TGTGCCAGCAGCCTAGGGGGGGGCCGGGAGACCCAGTACTTC
TRBV5-1	NA	TRBD2	TRBJ2-7	CASSLTSGSGEQYF	TGCGCCAGCAGCTTGACTAGCGGGAGTGGGGAGCAGTACTTC
TRBV5-4	once	TRBD2	TRBJ2-3	CASSLALADTDTQYF	TGTGCCAGCAGCTTGGCACTAGCGGACACAGATACGCAGTATTTT
TRBV5-1	NA	NA	TRBJ2-7	CASSSREYSYEQYF	TGCGCCAGCAGTTCCCGGGAGTACTCCTACGAGCAGTACTTC
TRBV6-5	NA	TRBD2	TRBJ2-5	CASSQGLVETQYF	TGTGCCAGCAGTCAAGGACTAGTAGAGACCCAGTACTTC
TRBV14	NA	TRBD1	TRBJ2-3	CASSRRQGSTDTQYF	TGTGCCAGCAGCCGCCGACAGGGAAGCACAGATACGCAGTATTTT
TRBV20-1	NA	NA	TRBJ1-1	CSASTDEAFF	TGCAGTGCTAGTACAGATGAAGCTTTCTTT
TRBV11-3	NA	TRBD2	TRBJ2-5	CASSKRTSGSQETQYF	TGTGCCAGCAGCAAAAGGACTAGCGGGAGCCAAGAGACCCAGTACTTC
TRBV10-1	NA	TRBD2	TRBJ2-1	CASSENSGTLGEQFF	TGCGCCAGCAGTGAGAATAGCGGGACCCTTGGCGAGCAGTTCTTC
TRBV6-5	NA	NA	TRBJ1-5	CASRSSGNQPQHF	TGTGCCAGCAGGTCTTCGGGCAATCAGCCCCAGCATTTT
TRBV2	NA	TRBD1	TRBJ1-2	CADGQGIDYGYTF	TGTGCCGACGGACAGGGAATAGACTATGGCTACACCTTC
TRBV5-6	NA	TRBD1	TRBJ2-2	CASSLGQGASTGELFF	TGTGCCAGCAGCTTGGGACAGGGGGCGTCCACCGGGGAGCTGTTTTTT
TRBV19	NA	NA	TRBJ2-5	CASSIVSQETQYF	TGTGCCAGTAGTATAGTCAGCCAAGAGACCCAGTACTTC
TRBV4-1	NA	TRBD1	TRBJ2-6	CASSQPIRGPPSGANVLTF	TGCGCCAGCAGCCAACCGATCAGGGGGCCCCCATCTGGGGCCAACGTCCTGACTTTC
TRBV19	NA	NA	TRBJ2-7	CASSIATSPYEQYF	TGTGCCAGTAGTATAGCAACTTCTCCCTACGAGCAGTACTTC